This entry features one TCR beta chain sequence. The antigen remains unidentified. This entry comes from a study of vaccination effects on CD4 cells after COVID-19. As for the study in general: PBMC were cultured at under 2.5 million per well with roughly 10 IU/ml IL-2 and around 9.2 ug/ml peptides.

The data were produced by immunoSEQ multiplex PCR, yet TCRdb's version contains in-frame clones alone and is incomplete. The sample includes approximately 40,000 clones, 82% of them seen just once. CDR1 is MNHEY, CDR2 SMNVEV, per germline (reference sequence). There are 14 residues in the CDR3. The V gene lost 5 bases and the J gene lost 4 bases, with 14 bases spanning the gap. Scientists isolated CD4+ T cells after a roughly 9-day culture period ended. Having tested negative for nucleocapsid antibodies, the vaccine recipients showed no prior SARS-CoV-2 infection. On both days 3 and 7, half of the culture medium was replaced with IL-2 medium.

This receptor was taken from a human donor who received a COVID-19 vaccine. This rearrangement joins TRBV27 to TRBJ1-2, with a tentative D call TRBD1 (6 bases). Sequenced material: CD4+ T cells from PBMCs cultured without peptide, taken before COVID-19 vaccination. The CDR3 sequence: CASSPQGNRYGYTF. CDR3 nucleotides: TGTGCCAGCAGTCCACAGGGAAACCGCTATGGCTACACCTTC.